This record concerns one T cell receptor (beta chain) sequence. Its specificity is not known. The data belong to a study of prognosis after radiotherapy for stage I lung cancer. Study-level background: Every patient with non-small cell lung cancer was judged medically inoperable. Radiotherapy: SBRT, 3 to 5 fractions, biologically effective dose at least 100 Gy.

CDR3 of TCR beta was amplified from genomic DNA via a two-round multiplex PCR. First-round PCR employed TRBV- and TRBJ-specific primers for each gene. TCRdb redid the calling of the multiplex PCR reads with MiXCR, one entry per CDR3 protein. This sample carries several thousand distinct CDR3 sequences, over 50% of them seen once, and the ten largest clones take around 18%. This CDR3 has 14 amino acids. The V end was cut by 4 bases, the J end by 2 bases, with 11 bases between. Germline V gene data show CDR1 as LNHDA and CDR2 as SQIVND (reference sequence). Peripheral blood was collected in volumes of 6 to 7.5 milliliters at each of two time points. Findings of the study overall: The study left the tumor specificity of the expanded TCR clones undetermined.

This chain joins TRBV19 and TRBJ1-2, with TRBD1 as a possible D gene (6 bases). Source: PBMCs, taken before or after stereotactic body radiation therapy (not recorded which). The receptor was isolated from a donor aged 50 or older with non-small cell lung cancer. The CDR3 coding sequence is TGTGCCAGTAGTACTCAACAGGGAAACTATGGCTACACCTTC. This encodes CASSTQQGNYGYTF.